This T cell receptor (beta chain) was captured in a study of CD8+CD57+ T cells in acquired aplastic anemia. Turning to the study itself: The study obtained an average of around 3.4 ug of DNA from sorted CD4+ and CD8+ cells. The study's findings and limits: Common to patients and controls were 25 to 30 CD8+ CDR3 sequences.

In the case of this clonotype: Its antigen remains unidentified.

CDR1 is WNHNN, CDR2 SYGVQD, per germline (reference sequence). This CDR3 is built from 17 residues. After removal of 5 bases from V and 0 bases from J, the junction contained 11 bases not matched to a gene. Patients selected for sequencing had displayed CD8+CD57+ cell expansion by flow cytometry. According to the study, genomic DNA was the template for TCR beta VDJ and CDR3 profiling. Using its own MiXCR run on the reads, TCRdb lists one record per CDR3 protein. The table has some 160,000 distinct CDR3 sequences, around 48% seen once. Material for sequencing was sorted CD4+, CD8+, or CD8+CD57+ T cells (not recorded which) from PBMCs. The sequence was obtained from a human donor with aplastic anemia. The rearrangement uses TRBV10-1 and TRBJ1-2; 8 bases align to TRBD1. The CDR3 coding sequence is TGCGCCAGCAGTACCGGGACAGGATCCTATACTAACTATGGCTACACCTTC. Protein: CASSTGTGSYTNYGYTF.